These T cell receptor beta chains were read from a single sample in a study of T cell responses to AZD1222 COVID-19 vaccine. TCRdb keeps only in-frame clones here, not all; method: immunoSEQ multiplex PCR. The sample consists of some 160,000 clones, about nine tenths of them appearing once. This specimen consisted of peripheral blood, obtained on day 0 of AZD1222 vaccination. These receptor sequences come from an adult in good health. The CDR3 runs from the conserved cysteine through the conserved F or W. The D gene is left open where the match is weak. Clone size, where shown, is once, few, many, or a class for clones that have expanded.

CDR3 DNA: TGTGCCACCAGTGATGCAAGCTCCGACCTCTCGAACTATGGCTACACCTTC; CDR3 protein: CATSDASSDLSNYGYTF; D gene: NA; J gene: TRBJ1-2; V gene: TRBV24-1; clone size: NA
CDR3 DNA: TGTGCCAGCAGCCAGAACCCCCCTCTAGCGGGGATGAACACCGGGGAGCTGTTTTTT; CDR3 protein: CASSQNPPLAGMNTGELFF; D gene: TRBD2; J gene: TRBJ2-2; V gene: TRBV7-9; clone size: NA
CDR3 DNA: TGTGCCAGTAGGGGATTGGCCCCGCCCCAGCATTTT; CDR3 protein: CASRGLAPPQHF; D gene: NA; J gene: TRBJ1-5; V gene: TRBV19; clone size: NA
CDR3 DNA: TGTGCCAGCAGCTTGGAGGGCGCGGGGAATCAGCCCCAGCATTTT; CDR3 protein: CASSLEGAGNQPQHF; D gene: NA; J gene: TRBJ1-5; V gene: TRBV5-5; clone size: NA
CDR3 DNA: TGTGCCAGCGGGCTGACAGGGCTTAATGAAAAACTGTTTTTT; CDR3 protein: CASGLTGLNEKLFF; D gene: TRBD1; J gene: TRBJ1-4; V gene: TRBV6-5; clone size: NA
CDR3 DNA: TGTGCCAGTACCAGTAGGGATGGGCCCAATCAGCCCCAGCATTTT; CDR3 protein: CASTSRDGPNQPQHF; D gene: NA; J gene: TRBJ1-5; V gene: TRBV19; clone size: once
CDR3 DNA: TGTGCCAGCAGTTTATCAGTGGGGGCTTGGGAAGGCTACACCTTC; CDR3 protein: CASSLSVGAWEGYTF; D gene: NA; J gene: TRBJ1-2; V gene: TRBV27; clone size: once
CDR3 DNA: TGCGCCAGCAGCTTTGACAGCTATGGCTACACCTTC; CDR3 protein: CASSFDSYGYTF; D gene: NA; J gene: TRBJ1-2; V gene: TRBV5-1; clone size: once
CDR3 DNA: TGTGCCAGCAGCTTGGGGCTCCGGGACCCTGAAGCTTTCTTT; CDR3 protein: CASSLGLRDPEAFF; D gene: NA; J gene: TRBJ1-1; V gene: TRBV5-6; clone size: NA
CDR3 DNA: TGTGCCACCGCCTCGGGGGGGAAGACTTTCTTT; CDR3 protein: CATASGGKTFF; D gene: NA; J gene: TRBJ1-1; V gene: TRBV15; clone size: once
CDR3 DNA: TGCGCCAGCGGGACAGGGCAGAGCTCTGGAAACACCATATATTTT; CDR3 protein: CASGTGQSSGNTIYF; D gene: TRBD1; J gene: TRBJ1-3; V gene: TRBV5-1; clone size: NA
CDR3 DNA: TGTGCCAGCAGTCTGACAGCGAACACTGAAGCTTTCTTT; CDR3 protein: CASSLTANTEAFF; D gene: NA; J gene: TRBJ1-1; V gene: TRBV5-5; clone size: NA
CDR3 DNA: TGTGCCAGTAGCCGCGACACAGGGGCGCCCTACGAGCAGTACTTC; CDR3 protein: CASSRDTGAPYEQYF; D gene: TRBD1; J gene: TRBJ2-7; V gene: TRBV19; clone size: NA
CDR3 DNA: TGTGCCAGCAGCTCCGAGGGGGCCCTTAGAGAAAAACTGTTTTTT; CDR3 protein: CASSSEGALREKLFF; D gene: TRBD1; J gene: TRBJ1-4; V gene: TRBV9; clone size: few
CDR3 DNA: TGTGCCAGCAGTTTAGGAAGGATCCCTAACTATGGCTACACCTTC; CDR3 protein: CASSLGRIPNYGYTF; D gene: NA; J gene: TRBJ1-2; V gene: TRBV28; clone size: NA
CDR3 DNA: TGTGCCAGCTCGCTACAAGGGGGACAGGGGAGCTCTGGGGCCAACGTCCTGACTTTC; CDR3 protein: CASSLQGGQGSSGANVLTF; D gene: TRBD1; J gene: TRBJ2-6; V gene: TRBV18; clone size: NA
CDR3 DNA: TGCGCCAGCAGCCTCGCGACAGCCGAGCAGTTCTTC; CDR3 protein: CASSLATAEQFF; D gene: NA; J gene: TRBJ2-1; V gene: TRBV5-1; clone size: NA
CDR3 DNA: TGTGCCAGCAGTTTAGGGCCCGTACAGGGCTACACCTTC; CDR3 protein: CASSLGPVQGYTF; D gene: NA; J gene: TRBJ1-2; V gene: TRBV7-2; clone size: NA
CDR3 DNA: TGTGCCAGCAGCACCGGACCGGCCGTTTCTGGAAACACCATATATTTT; CDR3 protein: CASSTGPAVSGNTIYF; D gene: NA; J gene: TRBJ1-3; V gene: TRBV5-5; clone size: NA
CDR3 DNA: TGCAGCGTTGAGGGCCTACAGGGGGCCTATGGCTACACCTTC; CDR3 protein: CSVEGLQGAYGYTF; D gene: TRBD1; J gene: TRBJ1-2; V gene: TRBV29-1; clone size: NA
CDR3 DNA: TGTGCCAGCAGCCTGTGGAGCGGGAGCTCCTACGAGCAGTACTTC; CDR3 protein: CASSLWSGSSYEQYF; D gene: TRBD2; J gene: TRBJ2-7; V gene: TRBV5-6; clone size: few
CDR3 DNA: TGTGCCAGCAGATCCGGGGGGGCCGGAGATACGCAGTATTTT; CDR3 protein: CASRSGGAGDTQYF; D gene: TRBD2; J gene: TRBJ2-3; V gene: TRBV28; clone size: NA
CDR3 DNA: TGTGCCAGCAGTTCCACCGGGCCCCTGGGGGATACGCAGTATTTT; CDR3 protein: CASSSTGPLGDTQYF; D gene: NA; J gene: TRBJ2-3; V gene: TRBV28; clone size: NA